The rows below give T cell receptor beta chains drawn from one sample of a study of CD8 T cells in Susac syndrome. TCRdb reprocessed the immunoSEQ multiplex PCR reads with MiXCR, giving one entry per CDR3 protein. The sample has around 130,000 distinct CDR3 sequences, around 91% seen once; the top ten hold around 0.24%. Sequenced input: CD8+ T cells from PBMCs. The receptors shown here come from a human donor with multiple sclerosis. CDR3s include the opening cysteine and the closing phenylalanine or tryptophan. The order of the fields is V gene, clone size, J gene, D gene, CDR3 DNA, CDR3 protein. A D gene is named only where the DNA matches it firmly. Size tells how often a clone was seen (once, few, many) or the class of an expanded clone, and some rows leave it out.

TRBV7-9,NA,TRBJ2-7,NA,TGTGCCAGCAGCTTATATTCGTTTGAGGGCTACGAGCAGTACTTC,CASSLYSFEGYEQYF
TRBV5-4,NA,TRBJ2-1,NA,TGTGCCAGCAGGACCGATAGCTCCTACAATGAGCAGTTCTTC,CASRTDSSYNEQFF
TRBV23-1,NA,TRBJ2-5,NA,TGCGCCAGCAGTCATTGGAAACAAGAGACCCAGTACTTC,CASSHWKQETQYF
TRBV20-1,NA,TRBJ2-3,TRBD2,TGCAGTGCTACTTCGACTAGCGGAGGAACAATTAGCACAGATACGCAGTATTTT,CSATSTSGGTISTDTQYF
TRBV19,NA,TRBJ1-5,TRBD1,TGTGCCAGTAGTCCTGGGACAGTTACTCAGCCCCAGCATTTT,CASSPGTVTQPQHF
TRBV2,NA,TRBJ1-1,NA,TGTGCCAGCAGTGTTGACAGCTTGAACACTGAAGCTTTCTTT,CASSVDSLNTEAFF
TRBV6-2/TRBV6-3,NA,TRBJ2-5,NA,TGTGCCAGCAGTGAGGACCGACACCAAGAGACCCAGTACTTC,CASSEDRHQETQYF
TRBV27,NA,TRBJ2-4,TRBD2,TGTGCCAGCAGTTTATATAGCGGGAGGGCCTCTCCCAAAAACATTCAGTACTTC,CASSLYSGRASPKNIQYF
TRBV6-2/TRBV6-3,NA,TRBJ1-2,TRBD1,TGTGCCAGCCTCGGACAGGACTATGGCTACACCTTC,CASLGQDYGYTF
TRBV10-2,NA,TRBJ1-1,TRBD1,TGCGCCAGCAGTGACACGACAGGGGGTATCACTGAAGCTTTCTTT,CASSDTTGGITEAFF
TRBV6-5,NA,TRBJ1-2,NA,TGTGCCAGCAGTTACTCGGCGGGACGGAACTATGGCTACACCTTC,CASSYSAGRNYGYTF
TRBV20-1,NA,TRBJ2-1,NA,TGCAGTGCTAGGGGGGTAAGGGTCGATGAGCAGTTCTTC,CSARGVRVDEQFF
TRBV7-9,NA,TRBJ1-5,NA,TGTGCCAGCAGCCAGGACGGATTTAATCAGCCCCAGCATTTT,CASSQDGFNQPQHF
TRBV4-3,NA,TRBJ2-7,NA,TGCGCCAGCAGCCAAGATGGGACGGTGCAGTACTTC,CASSQDGTVQYF
TRBV24-1,NA,TRBJ1-2,TRBD1,TGTGCCACCAGTGACCCGGCCGAGACAGGGGCGAATTATGGCTACACCTTC,CATSDPAETGANYGYTF
TRBV19,NA,TRBJ2-1,NA,TGTGCCAGTAGTATTTTCGTGGGAGGGGGCAATGAGCAGTTCTTC,CASSIFVGGGNEQFF
TRBV5-1,NA,TRBJ1-1,NA,TGCGCCAGCAGCTTGGGGTCAGGGAGAACTGAAGCTTTCTTT,CASSLGSGRTEAFF
TRBV7-3,few,TRBJ2-1,TRBD2,TGTGCCAGCAGCGCCGACCCGGGACTAGCGGGTAGCTCCTACAATGAGCAGTTCTTC,CASSADPGLAGSSYNEQFF
TRBV7-6,NA,TRBJ2-6,NA,TGTGCCAGCAGCTTACCGTGGGTCCCTGGGGCCAACGTCCTGACTTTC,CASSLPWVPGANVLTF
TRBV30,NA,TRBJ2-1,TRBD1,TGTGCCTGGAGTATGGGACAGGGGACAAATGAGCAGTTCTTC,CAWSMGQGTNEQFF
TRBV9,NA,TRBJ2-3,NA,TGTGCCAGCAGCGTATTGGGAGATACGCAGTATTTT,CASSVLGDTQYF
TRBV15,NA,TRBJ2-7,TRBD1,TGTGCCACCAGCAGAGAAGGGCTTGGACAGGGGGGGTCCTACGAGCAGTACTTC,CATSREGLGQGGSYEQYF
TRBV5-6,once,TRBJ2-7,TRBD2,TGTGCCAGCAGCTTGCTAGCGGGAGTTACCGAGCAGTACTTC,CASSLLAGVTEQYF
TRBV28,NA,TRBJ2-1,TRBD2,TGTGCCAGCAGTTTCTGGTCACCAGCGGGAGTGGGGAACAATGAGCAGTTCTTC,CASSFWSPAGVGNNEQFF
TRBV27,NA,TRBJ1-6,NA,TGTGCCAGCAGTTTATCGGACCCGAGCTCCTATAATTCACCCCTCCACTTT,CASSLSDPSSYNSPLHF
TRBV6-5,NA,TRBJ2-7,NA,TGTGCCAGCAGTTACTCGCGTGGGAGCGAGCAGTACTTC,CASSYSRGSEQYF
TRBV29-1,once,TRBJ2-7,TRBD2,TGCAGCGTTGTAGCGGGTTACTCCTACGAGCAGTACTTC,CSVVAGYSYEQYF
TRBV29-1,NA,TRBJ1-1,NA,TGCAGCGTTGACTCCGGCCAGGGTATCGGGAACACTGAAGCTTTCTTT,CSVDSGQGIGNTEAFF
TRBV4-1,NA,TRBJ2-7,TRBD2,TGCGCCAGCAGCCAAGATGAATTCGCTAGCGGTCCCTCCTACGAGCAGTACTTC,CASSQDEFASGPSYEQYF
TRBV5-1,NA,TRBJ2-1,NA,TGCGCCAGCAGCTTGGTAGGAGAAGAGCAGTTCTTC,CASSLVGEEQFF
TRBV12-3/TRBV12-4,NA,TRBJ2-7,NA,TGTGCCAGCAGTTGGGCAGGGGGGAAGGACGAGCAGTACTTC,CASSWAGGKDEQYF
TRBV30,NA,TRBJ2-7,NA,TGTGCCTGGAGTGTTGGGGTATCCTACGAGCAGTACTTC,CAWSVGVSYEQYF
TRBV9,NA,TRBJ1-1,NA,TGTGCCAGCAGCCCCGAAGGGTGGAACACTGAAGCTTTCTTT,CASSPEGWNTEAFF
TRBV27,NA,TRBJ1-5,NA,TGTGCCAGCAGTTTAGGGCCCGCCCAGCCCCAGCATTTT,CASSLGPAQPQHF
TRBV5-1,NA,TRBJ1-5,NA,TGCGCCAGCAGTCCCGAGGGGTTTAATCAGCCCCAGCATTTT,CASSPEGFNQPQHF
TRBV7-9,NA,TRBJ1-1,NA,TGTGCCAGCAGCTTCGGTGGGACCCACACTGAAGCTTTCTTT,CASSFGGTHTEAFF
TRBV5-4,many,TRBJ2-2,NA,TGTGCCAGCAGCTTGAACACCGGGGAGCTGTTTTTT,CASSLNTGELFF
TRBV19,NA,TRBJ1-1,NA,TGTGCCAGTAGTATTTCTGGGATGTGGACTGAAGCTTTCTTT,CASSISGMWTEAFF
TRBV27,once,TRBJ2-7,TRBD2,TGTGCCAGCAGTCCGGGGGGGCCCTACGAGCAGTACTTC,CASSPGGPYEQYF
TRBV27,NA,TRBJ1-1,NA,TGTGCCAGCAGTTTTGGGCAGGAAGCTTTCTTT,CASSFGQEAFF
TRBV12-3/TRBV12-4,NA,TRBJ2-5,NA,TGTGCCAGCAGTTTCGCTAGGGAAGAGACCCAGTACTTC,CASSFAREETQYF
TRBV19,NA,TRBJ2-7,TRBD1,TGTGCCAGTAGTCCCAGACAGGGCCACGAGCAGTACTTC,CASSPRQGHEQYF
TRBV7-9,NA,TRBJ1-5,NA,TGTGCCAGCAGCTTAGACGAGGGGCCCCAGCATTTT,CASSLDEGPQHF
TRBV6-2/TRBV6-3,once,TRBJ1-2,NA,TGTGCCAGCAGTTCTGGAAATGACTATGGCTACACCTTC,CASSSGNDYGYTF
TRBV27,NA,TRBJ2-7,NA,TGTGCCAGCAGTTTATCACTGTCAGTCCTTGACGAGCAGTACTTC,CASSLSLSVLDEQYF
TRBV7-8,NA,TRBJ2-7,TRBD1,TGTGCCAGCAGCTTAAAGGGGGCAAGCGGCGAGCAGTACTTC,CASSLKGASGEQYF